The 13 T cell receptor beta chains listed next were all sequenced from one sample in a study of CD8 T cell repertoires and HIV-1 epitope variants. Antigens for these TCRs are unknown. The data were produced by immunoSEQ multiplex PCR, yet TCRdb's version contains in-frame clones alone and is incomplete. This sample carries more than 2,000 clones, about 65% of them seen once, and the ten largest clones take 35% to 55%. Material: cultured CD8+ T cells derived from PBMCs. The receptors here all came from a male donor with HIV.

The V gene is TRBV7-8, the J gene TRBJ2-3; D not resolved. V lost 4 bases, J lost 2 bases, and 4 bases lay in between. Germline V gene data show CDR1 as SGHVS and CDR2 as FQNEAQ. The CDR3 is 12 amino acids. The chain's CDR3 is CASSSFTDTQYF. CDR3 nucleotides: TGTGCCAGCAGCTCCTTCACAGATACGCAGTATTTT.

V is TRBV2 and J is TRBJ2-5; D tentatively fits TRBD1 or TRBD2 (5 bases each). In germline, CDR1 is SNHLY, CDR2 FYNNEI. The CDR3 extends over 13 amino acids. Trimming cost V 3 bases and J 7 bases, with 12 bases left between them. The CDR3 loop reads CASSETERGTQYF. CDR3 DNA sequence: TGTGCCAGCAGTGAGACAGAGAGGGGGACCCAGTACTTC. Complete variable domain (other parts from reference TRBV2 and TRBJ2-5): EPEVTQTPSHQVTQMGQEVILRCVPISNHLYFYWYRQILGQKVEFLVSFYNNEISEKSEIFDDQFSVERPDGSNFTLKIRSTKLEDSAMYFCASSETERGTQYFGPGTRLLVL.

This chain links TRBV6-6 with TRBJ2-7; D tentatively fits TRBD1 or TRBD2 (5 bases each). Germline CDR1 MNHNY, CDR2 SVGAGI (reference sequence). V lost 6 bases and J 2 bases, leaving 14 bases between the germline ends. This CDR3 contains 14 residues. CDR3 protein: CASSPGAITYEQYF. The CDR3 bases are TGTGCCAGCAGCCCCGGGGCGATTACCTACGAGCAGTACTTC.

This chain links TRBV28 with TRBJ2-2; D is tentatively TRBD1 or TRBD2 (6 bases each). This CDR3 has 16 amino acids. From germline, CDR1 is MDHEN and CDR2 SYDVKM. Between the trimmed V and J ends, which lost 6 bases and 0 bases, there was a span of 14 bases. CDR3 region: CASSPRRGANTGELFF. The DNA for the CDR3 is TGTGCCAGCAGCCCGCGGAGGGGGGCGAACACCGGGGAGCTGTTTTTT.

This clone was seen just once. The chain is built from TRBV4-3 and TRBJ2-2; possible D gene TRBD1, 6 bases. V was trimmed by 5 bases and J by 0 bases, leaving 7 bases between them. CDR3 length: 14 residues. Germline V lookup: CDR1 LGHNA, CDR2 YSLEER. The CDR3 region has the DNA TGCGCCAGCAGCAACAGGGCGAACACCGGGGAGCTGTTTTTT. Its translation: CASSNRANTGELFF.

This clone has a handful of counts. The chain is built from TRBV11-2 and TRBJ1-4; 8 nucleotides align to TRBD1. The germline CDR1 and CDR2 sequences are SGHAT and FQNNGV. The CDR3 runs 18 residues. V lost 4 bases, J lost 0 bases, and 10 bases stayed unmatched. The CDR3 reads CASSSRTGQGATNEKLFF. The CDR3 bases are TGTGCCAGCAGCTCAAGAACTGGACAGGGTGCAACTAATGAAAAACTGTTTTTT.

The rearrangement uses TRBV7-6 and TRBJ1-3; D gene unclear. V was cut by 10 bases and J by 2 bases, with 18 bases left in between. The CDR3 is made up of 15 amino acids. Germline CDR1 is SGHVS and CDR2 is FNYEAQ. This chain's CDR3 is CATSGPETTGNTIYF. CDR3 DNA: TGTGCCACCAGTGGGCCCGAAACGACTGGAAACACCATATATTTT.

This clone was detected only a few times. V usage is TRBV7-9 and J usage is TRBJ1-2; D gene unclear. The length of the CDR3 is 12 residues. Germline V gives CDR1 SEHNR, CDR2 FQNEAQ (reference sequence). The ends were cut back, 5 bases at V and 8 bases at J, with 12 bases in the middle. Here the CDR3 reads CASSVGSEGYTF. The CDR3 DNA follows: TGTGCCAGCAGCGTCGGATCGGAGGGCTACACCTTC. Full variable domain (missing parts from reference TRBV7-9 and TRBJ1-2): DTGVSQNPRHKITKRGQNVTFRCDPISEHNRLYWYRQTLGQGPEFLTYFQNEAQLEKSRLLSDRFSAERPKGSFSTLEIQRTEQGDSAMYLCASSVGSEGYTFGSGTRLTVV.

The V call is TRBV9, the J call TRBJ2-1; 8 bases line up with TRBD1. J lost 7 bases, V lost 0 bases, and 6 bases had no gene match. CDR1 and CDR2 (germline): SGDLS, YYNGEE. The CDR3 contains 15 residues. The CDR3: CASSVVRTGYNEQFF. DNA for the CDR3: TGTGCCAGCAGCGTAGTTCGGACAGGGTATAATGAGCAGTTCTTC.

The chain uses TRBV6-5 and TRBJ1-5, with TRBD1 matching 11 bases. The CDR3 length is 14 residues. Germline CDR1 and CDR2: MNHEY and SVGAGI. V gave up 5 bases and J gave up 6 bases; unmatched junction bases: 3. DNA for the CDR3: TGTGCCAGCAGTCTGGGACAGGGGGTTCAGCCCCAGCATTTT. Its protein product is CASSLGQGVQPQHF.

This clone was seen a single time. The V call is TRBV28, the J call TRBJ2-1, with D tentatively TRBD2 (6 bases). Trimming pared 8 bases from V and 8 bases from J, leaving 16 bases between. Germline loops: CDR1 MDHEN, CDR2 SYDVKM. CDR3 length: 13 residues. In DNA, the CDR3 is TGTGCCAGCCTGACTACTAGCAAGGATGAGCAGTTCTTC. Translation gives CASLTTSKDEQFF.

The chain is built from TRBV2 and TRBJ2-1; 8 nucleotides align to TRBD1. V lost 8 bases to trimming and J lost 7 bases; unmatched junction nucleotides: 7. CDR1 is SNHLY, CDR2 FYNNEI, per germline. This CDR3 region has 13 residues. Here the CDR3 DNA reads TGTGCCAGCGGGCAGGGGGCGCATAATGAGCAGTTCTTC. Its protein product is CASGQGAHNEQFF.

The CDR3 coding sequence is TGTGCCAGTAGTATAGACGGATATGGAAACACCATATATTTT. Amino acid sequence: CASSIDGYGNTIYF. J is TRBJ1-3 and V is TRBV19; no clear D gene. The CDR3 runs to 14 residues. The germline CDR1 and CDR2 sequences are LNHDA and SQIVND (reference sequence). The V gene lost 0 bases and the J gene lost 3 bases, with 6 bases spanning the gap. Full variable domain (outside the CDR3, taken from reference TRBV19 and TRBJ1-3): DGGITQSPKYLFRKEGQNVTLSCEQNLNHDAMYWYRQDPGQGLRLIYYSQIVNDFQKGDIAEGYSVSREKKESFPLTVTSAQKNPTAFYLCASSIDGYGNTIYFGEGSWLTVV.